A selection of T cell receptor beta chains follows, all from one sample in a study of blood T cell repertoires in COVID-19. Profiled with immunoSEQ multiplex PCR; TCRdb holds only in-frame clones, not every one. The repertoire holds 200,000 to 250,000 clones, under 85% seen once, with roughly 2% in the top ten. Sequencing was carried out using peripheral blood. These receptors originate from a man aged 25-40 years who had recovered from COVID-19. The CDR3 runs from the conserved cysteine through the conserved F or W. D genes are given only for firm matches. The size field is filled for only some rows; it gives once, few, many or a size class.

CDR3 protein | CDR3 DNA | D gene | clone size | J gene | V gene
CASSPGGDRVYEQYF | TGTGCCAGCTCACCAGGGGGGGACAGGGTATACGAGCAGTACTTC | TRBD1 | . | TRBJ2-7 | TRBV18
CASSLDQGGDTEAFF | TGTGCCAGCAGCTTGGATCAGGGCGGAGACACTGAAGCTTTCTTT | . | many | TRBJ1-1 | TRBV5-6
CASSLLAVTGNTIYF | TGTGCCAGCAGCTTATTAGCAGTAACCGGAAACACCATATATTTT | . | . | TRBJ1-3 | TRBV13
CASSLAGGTLAKNIQYF | TGTGCCAGCAGCTTGGCGGGTGGGACACTAGCCAAAAACATTCAGTACTTC | . | once | TRBJ2-4 | TRBV5-4
CASSEGANQPQHF | TGTGCCAGCAGTGAAGGGGCAAATCAGCCCCAGCATTTT | . | . | TRBJ1-5 | TRBV6-1
CATKEGWGYGYTF | TGTGCCACCAAAGAGGGTTGGGGCTATGGCTACACCTTC | . | . | TRBJ1-2 | TRBV19
CAGNQGAPIGELFF | TGTGCCGGAAATCAGGGGGCGCCGATCGGGGAGCTGTTTTTT | TRBD1 | . | TRBJ2-2 | TRBV7-9
CAISEGGRGNEKLFF | TGTGCCATCAGTGAGGGAGGCAGAGGTAATGAAAAACTGTTTTTT | . | . | TRBJ1-4 | TRBV10-3
CASNPGGRGATGANVLTF | TGTGCCAGCAACCCCGGTGGGCGGGGGGCGACTGGGGCCAACGTCCTGACTTTC | TRBD2 | . | TRBJ2-6 | TRBV5-4
CASSPGTGNTEAFF | TGTGCCAGCAGCCCCGGGACAGGGAACACTGAAGCTTTCTTT | TRBD1 | . | TRBJ1-1 | TRBV11-2
CASSQVQGSGEQFF | TGTGCCAGCAGCCAAGTTCAGGGTTCGGGTGAGCAGTTCTTC | . | once | TRBJ2-1 | TRBV14
CASSSRIRDRRDGNTEAFF | TGCGCCAGCAGCTCTCGAATTCGGGACAGGAGGGATGGAAACACTGAAGCTTTCTTT | TRBD1 | . | TRBJ1-1 | TRBV5-1
CASRDRAEQPQHF | TGTGCCAGCCGGGACAGGGCTGAACAGCCCCAGCATTTT | TRBD1 | few | TRBJ1-5 | TRBV19
CASSDRDRSYNEQFF | TGCGCCAGCAGCGACCGGGACAGATCCTACAATGAGCAGTTCTTC | TRBD1 | once | TRBJ2-1 | TRBV5-1
CASSQTTGKNQPQHF | TGTGCCAGCAGCCAAACTACCGGGAAGAATCAGCCCCAGCATTTT | . | once | TRBJ1-5 | TRBV4-2
CASSPGTGLISGYTF | TGTGCCAGCAGCCCCGGGACAGGGTTGATCTCTGGCTACACCTTC | TRBD1 | . | TRBJ1-2 | TRBV14
CASSPRDKGFLYEQYF | TGTGCCAGCAGCCCGAGGGACAAAGGATTTCTCTACGAGCAGTACTTC | . | few | TRBJ2-7 | TRBV3-1/TRBV3-2
CASSWGTGVTEAFF | TGTGCCAGCAGTTGGGGGACAGGGGTAACTGAAGCTTTCTTT | TRBD1 | . | TRBJ1-1 | TRBV27
CASSYGDSETQYF | TGTGCCAGCAGTTACGGGGACTCAGAGACCCAGTACTTC | . | . | TRBJ2-5 | TRBV6-5
CASSQAETQYF | TGCGCCAGCAGCCAAGCGGAGACCCAGTACTTC | . | . | TRBJ2-5 | TRBV4-1
CASSLAYSADTQYF | TGCGCCAGCAGCTTGGCCTACTCTGCGGATACGCAGTATTTT | . | . | TRBJ2-3 | TRBV5-1
CASSQDRTSGSTSYEQYF | TGTGCCAGCAGCCAAGATAGGACTAGCGGATCCACCTCTTACGAGCAGTACTTC | TRBD2 | . | TRBJ2-7 | TRBV4-2
CASSLAGGPDYTF | TGTGCCAGCAGCTTGGCCGGGGGGCCTGACTACACCTTC | . | . | TRBJ1-2 | TRBV5-6
CASSIGTGEKLFF | TGTGCCAGCAGTATTGGAACCGGGGAAAAACTGTTTTTT | . | . | TRBJ1-4 | TRBV2
CASSMSGGTYNEQFF | TGTGCCAGTAGTATGAGCGGGGGGACTTACAATGAGCAGTTCTTC | TRBD2 | . | TRBJ2-1 | TRBV19
CASSQVRTGRNEKLFF | TGCGCCAGCAGCCAAGTAAGGACAGGAAGAAATGAAAAACTGTTTTTT | TRBD1 | . | TRBJ1-4 | TRBV4-1